The 14 T cell receptor beta chains listed next were all sequenced from one sample in a study of T cell changes during pregnancy in multiple sclerosis. Profiled with immunoSEQ multiplex PCR; TCRdb holds only in-frame clones, not every one. Of about 85,000 clones in the sample, approximately 93% were seen once. Sequencing was performed on peripheral blood, taken in the first trimester of pregnancy. The receptors stem from a female donor with multiple sclerosis, enrolled in a pregnancy study.

The V and J genes are TRBV2 and TRBJ1-1, with D unresolved. The germline V and J ends were trimmed by 2 bases and 3 bases, with 13 bases remaining between them. Looked up from germline, CDR1 is SNHLY and CDR2 is FYNNEI. The CDR3 loop spans 15 amino acids. DNA of the CDR3: TGTGCCAGCAGTGAAATCACTGGGAGGGACACTGAAGCTTTCTTT. It encodes CASSEITGRDTEAFF.

The chain has TRBV7-6 and TRBJ1-2; TRBD1 matches 8 bases. The V gene end was trimmed by 5 bases and the J gene end by 7 bases; junction bases not matched to a gene: 12. The germline gives CDR1 SGHVS, CDR2 FNYEAQ. This CDR3 is 15 amino acids long. The CDR3 region is CASSPGGQGLAGYTF. CDR3 in DNA: TGTGCCAGCAGCCCAGGGGGCCAGGGGTTGGCTGGCTACACCTTC.

The chain is built from TRBV7-9 and TRBJ2-7; no clear D. The CDR3 runs to 13 residues. V lost 0 bases and J 2 bases, leaving 5 bases between the germline ends. Germline CDR1 is SEHNR and CDR2 is FQNEAQ (reference sequence). The CDR3 sequence: CASSLAFAYEQYF. The CDR3 DNA reads TGTGCCAGCAGCTTAGCGTTCGCCTACGAGCAGTACTTC. Looking up the rest from reference TRBV7-9 and TRBJ2-7 gives the full variable domain: DTGVSQNPRHKITKRGQNVTFRCDPISEHNRLYWYRQTLGQGPEFLTYFQNEAQLEKSRLLSDRFSAERPKGSFSTLEIQRTEQGDSAMYLCASSLAFAYEQYFGPGTRLTVT.

The rearrangement links TRBV7-9 to TRBJ1-4; weak D call: TRBD1 (6 bases). The CDR3 spans 15 residues. Trimming took off 5 bases at V and 7 bases at J, with 17 bases between the two ends. CDR1 and CDR2 from the germline V gene are SEHNR and FQNEAQ (reference sequence). This chain's CDR3 is CASSPPGGAGEKLFF. Written as DNA, the CDR3 is TGTGCCAGCAGCCCACCCGGGGGGGCTGGTGAAAAACTGTTTTTT.

The V gene is TRBV19, the J gene TRBJ1-5, with unresolved D. This CDR3 has 12 amino acids. Germline CDR1 LNHDA, CDR2 SQIVND (reference sequence). The ends were cut back, 10 bases at V and 3 bases at J, with 10 bases in the middle. The CDR3 here is CATRGPNQPQHF. The CDR3 coding sequence is TGTGCCACCCGGGGTCCCAATCAGCCCCAGCATTTT.

The chain recombines TRBV19 with TRBJ1-5; D remains ambiguous. CDR1 LNHDA and CDR2 SQIVND come from the germline V gene (reference sequence). V gave up 5 bases and J gave up 4 bases, with 12 bases separating them. The CDR3 spans 14 residues. This CDR3 is CASSPILYNQPQHF. The CDR3 DNA sequence: TGTGCCAGTAGTCCAATCCTATATAATCAGCCCCAGCATTTT.

This clone was seen once. The chain couples TRBV5-4 to TRBJ2-1, with a tentative D call TRBD1 (5 bases). There are 14 residues in the CDR3. Germline lookup yields CDR1 SGHNT and CDR2 YYREEE (reference sequence). V was trimmed by 3 bases and J by 3 bases, leaving 10 bases between them. The CDR3 loop is CASSSPDSYNEQFF. For the CDR3, the DNA is TGTGCCAGCAGCTCCCCCGACAGCTACAATGAGCAGTTCTTC.

The chain joins TRBV10-3 to TRBJ2-5, with D uncertain. Trimming removed 3 bases at V and 4 bases at J, with 12 bases between. The CDR3 runs 14 residues. CDR1 ENHRY and CDR2 SYGVKD come from the germline V gene. The CDR3 region is CAISDPDNLETQYF. The CDR3 DNA sequence: TGTGCCATCAGTGACCCAGACAATTTAGAGACCCAGTACTTC.

This clone was counted between two and nine times. The chain couples TRBV29-1 to TRBJ1-1; the D is unclear. Germline CDR1 reads SQVTM; CDR2 reads ANQGSEA. With 3 bases removed from V and 1 base from J, the gap between germline ends came to 9 bases. The CDR3 extends over 13 amino acids. The CDR3 DNA reads as TGCAGCGTTGATCTGGAGGGGAACACTGAAGCTTTCTTT. Residues: CSVDLEGNTEAFF.

The V call is TRBV5-6, the J call TRBJ2-3; 16 nucleotides agree with TRBD2. The germline V gene encodes CDR1 SGHDT and CDR2 YYEEEE. V lost 5 bases, J lost 3 bases, and 9 bases stayed unmatched. The CDR3 extends over 18 amino acids. In DNA, the CDR3 is TGTGCCAGCAGAGGGGGACTAGCGGGAGGGCCTTGGACAGATACGCAGTATTTT. Translated: CASRGGLAGGPWTDTQYF. Full variable domain (remainder filled in from reference TRBV5-6 and TRBJ2-3): DAGVTQSPTHLIKTRGQQVTLRCSPKSGHDTVSWYQQALGQGPQFIFQYYEEEERQRGNFPDRFSGHQFPNYSSELNVNALLLGDSALYLCASRGGLAGGPWTDTQYFGPGTRLTVL.

The CDR3: CASSQVPGQRYEQYF. The CDR3, as DNA: TGCGCCAGCAGCCAAGTACCGGGACAGCGCTACGAGCAGTACTTC. The chain links TRBV4-1 to TRBJ2-7; 7 bases fit TRBD1. Germline V CDR1 and CDR2: MGHRA, YSYEKL. J lost 3 bases, V lost 1 base, and 6 bases had no gene match. The CDR3 loop spans 15 amino acids.

The V and J genes are TRBV18 and TRBJ2-1; D is possibly TRBD2 (6 bases). V dropped 5 bases and J dropped 0 bases, with 11 bases sitting between them. Germline V gene data show CDR1 as KGHSH and CDR2 as LQKENI. The CDR3 loop spans 15 amino acids. This chain's CDR3 is CASSETRSSYNEQFF. The CDR3 coding sequence is TGTGCCAGCTCAGAGACTAGGAGCTCCTACAATGAGCAGTTCTTC.

The chain is built from TRBV5-6 and TRBJ2-2; 7 positions agree with TRBD1. This CDR3 comprises 15 residues. CDR1 and CDR2 (germline): SGHDT, YYEEEE. The J segment lost 4 bases and the V segment lost 0 bases, leaving 3 bases of the junction unmatched. CDR3 DNA sequence: TGTGCCAGCAGCTTGGTAAACAGGGGCACCGGGGAGCTGTTTTTT. This codes for CASSLVNRGTGELFF.

The chain links TRBV21-1 to TRBJ2-1; the tabulated D call, TRBD2, remains unverified against the DNA. TRBV21-1 is a pseudogene locus. The CDR3 covers 11 residues. CDR3 DNA sequence: TGTGCCAGCAAACTCGTCGGTGAGCAGTTCTTC. It is translated as CASKLVGEQFF.